Below, 8 T cell receptor beta chains from the same sample are listed, as sequenced in a study of monozygotic twins with inflammatory bowel disease (dated by TCRdb to the late 2010s). The library was made by 5' RACE. Sequencer: Illumina HiSeq 2500. Based on TCRdb reprocessing of the reads, there is one entry per CDR3 protein sequence, and DNA is missing. The sample's records list 300,000 to 400,000 distinct CDR3 sequences. The top ten constitute approximately 2% of the sample. The source material was blood. All receptors come from a human donor with ulcerative colitis or Crohn's disease, or a healthy co-twin of an affected twin (not recorded which).

This rearrangement joins TRBV5-1 to TRBJ2-2. CDR3 length equals 13 residues. CDR1 is SGHRS, CDR2 YFSETQ, per germline. The CDR3 spells CASSLADGGELFF.

This chain joins TRBV28 and TRBJ2-7; the D call from TCRdb, TRBD1, cannot be confirmed without DNA. Germline CDR1 MDHEN, CDR2 SYDVKM. This CDR3 spans 17 amino acids. This CDR3 is CASSFLGQGAYAYEQYF.

The rearrangement links TRBV9 to TRBJ2-1; lacking DNA, the TRBD1 call made by TCRdb goes unchecked. Germline CDR1 and CDR2: SGDLS and YYNGEE. The CDR3 contains 15 residues. This chain's CDR3 is CASSLTTTPGNEQFF.

This chain uses TRBV5-1 with TRBJ2-5; TCRdb returns TRBD1, unconfirmable since there is no DNA. The CDR3 length is 15 residues. Germline lookup yields CDR1 SGHRS and CDR2 YFSETQ. The CDR3 is CASSQPLTGGETQYF. Supplemented by reference TRBV5-1 and TRBJ2-5, the full variable domain reads KAGVTQTPRYLIKTRGQQVTLSCSPISGHRSVSWYQQTPGQGLQFLFEYFSETQRNKGNFPGRFSGRQFSNSRSEMNVSTLELGDSALYLCASSQPLTGGETQYFGPGTRLLVL.

This CDR3 is CAWGRTANTGELFF. The V gene is TRBV30, the J gene TRBJ2-2; no DNA is available, so the TRBD1 call from TCRdb remains unchecked. The V gene's germline CDR1 is GTSNPN and CDR2 SVGIG (reference sequence). The CDR3 runs 14 residues.

This rearrangement joins TRBV5-1 to TRBJ1-1. The CDR3 is made up of 15 amino acids. Per the germline V gene, CDR1 is SGHRS and CDR2 is YFSETQ. The CDR3: CASSLWSLGKPEAFF.

This chain uses TRBV7-2 with TRBJ2-5; there is no DNA to check the TCRdb D call of TRBD1. Germline V gives CDR1 SGHTA, CDR2 FQGNSA. This CDR3 has 14 amino acids. This CDR3 reads CASSLEVGAPTQYF. The complete variable domain, with remaining parts taken from reference TRBV7-2 and TRBJ2-5, reads GAGVSQSPSNKVTEKGKDVELRCDPISGHTALYWYRQSLGQGLEFLIYFQGNSAPDKSGLPSDRFSAERTGGSVSTLTIQRTQQEDSAVYLCASSLEVGAPTQYFGPGTRLLVL.

V usage is TRBV4-1 and J usage is TRBJ2-1. Germline CDR1 is MGHRA and CDR2 is YSYEKL. The CDR3 runs to 15 residues. CDR3: CASSQMAYSYNEQFF.